The TCR beta chain under discussion was sequenced for a study of blood T cell repertoires in COVID-19 (TCRdb year 2020). Concerning the study at large: Samples covering the acute and convalescent phases of COVID-19 were provided by collaborators in the United States, Italy and Spain. HLA class I and class II types, where available, came from metadata supplied by the sample provider rather than from assay-based typing. The prospective study material was composed of cDNA or gDNA derived from T cells, B-cell-depleted T cells, or PBMCs. Nearly every sample came with metadata listing a de-identified subject ID, COVID-19 status, age in years and sex. The samples were drawn from the first 160 participants of the ongoing ImmuneRACE study and from 1,254 subjects provided by 6 global collaborators. A freely available public database, intended as a resource for researchers studying the immune response to SARS-CoV-2, is where the repertoires were released. The dataset comprised deeply sampled blood TCRbeta repertoires from subjects exposed to, actively infected with, or recovered from COVID-19. What the authors observed across the whole study: The quantity of clinical and demographic metadata differed by source and by participant and was supplied without curation.

As regards this clone: Which antigen it targets is not known. Qualities for individual bases were not recorded, and no much larger clone is one base off.

Participants in the prospective study were aged roughly 18 to 89 years, lived in about two dozen United States geographic areas, and enrolled through a virtual design. In the prospective study, cohorts were assigned on the basis of participant-reported clinical history obtained from a screening survey and a study questionnaire. Recovered participants in ImmuneRACE Cohort 3 were defined as having two consecutive negative NP/OP PCR tests, clearance from a healthcare professional, or resolution of symptoms. In the prospective study, whole blood, serum and a nasopharyngeal or oropharyngeal swab were collected from each participant by mobile phlebotomists. Participants in the prospective study had the option to provide additional blood draws and questionnaires over an approximately 2-month period. Before DNA extraction, prospective study blood samples were shipped either frozen or at room temperature.

TCRbeta CDR3 regions were amplified from genomic DNA using the immunoSEQ Assay, a bias-controlled multiplex PCR. The study's processing was this. The number of nucleated cells in each sample was estimated from the amplification of reference gene primers within the assay. Sequence reads were collapsed and filtered to measure the absolute abundance of every unique TCRbeta CDR3 rearrangement. For each sample, productive Simpson clonality was calculated by taking the square root of Simpson's diversity index across productive rearrangements. Not all clones reach the TCRdb copy of this immuneACCESS table, which keeps in-frame sequences only. Checked studies attribute under half of the gap to unresolved V genes and leave the rest unexplained. V and J calls and clone size are given by that table; D and trimming were obtained from the DNA. For this sample the table gives approximately 220,000 clones, of which approximately 81% were detected only once. Of the sample, roughly a sixth falls within the top ten clones.

The germline V end is reduced by 3 bases and the J end by 0 bases; junction bases left unmatched: 13. From the germline V gene (reference sequence), CDR1 is DFQATT and CDR2 is SNEGSKA. Counted from cysteine to phenylalanine, this CDR3 has 17 amino acids. Only the CDR3 DNA is retained, 51 bases long and in frame from the first base. Sequenced material: PBMCs or T cells enriched from blood (not recorded which). The chain is assembled from TRBV20-1 and TRBJ2-7, and 8 bases in between align with TRBD2. The receptor's source is a man in his forties who had recovered from COVID-19. The CDR3 has the sequence CSASKISGTRSSYEQYF. In nucleotides, the sequence is TGCAGTGCTAGTAAGATTAGCGGGACAAGGAGCTCCTACGAGCAGTACTTC.